This TCR beta chain was profiled in a study of metastatic and nonmetastatic thyroid tumors. Patients underwent thyroid surgery, and none had received any treatment before it. TCRdb recomputed clones from the PCR reads via MiXCR. The sample shows 25,000 to 40,000 clones, under 25% of them seen only once. The ends were cut back, 0 bases at V and 4 bases at J, with 9 bases in the middle. Germline V gene lookup returns CDR1 MDHEN and CDR2 SYDVKM. The CDR3 is 15 residues long. V gene TRBV28 combines with J gene TRBJ1-4; a possible D gene is TRBD1 (6 bases). Sequenced input: blood. The TCR comes from a female donor with papillary thyroid cancer or a benign thyroid nodule (not recorded which). Some clones in this sample may be carry-over from other donors' samples. The CDR3 spells CASSLWQGSNEKLFF. The CDR3 nucleotides are TGTGCCAGCAGTTTATGGCAGGGGAGTAATGAAAAACTGTTTTTT.